These T cell receptor beta chains were read from a single sample in a study of T cells expressing NK-cell markers. TCRdb re-called the 5' RACE reads and gives one entry per CDR3 protein, without DNA. The listing records about 260,000 distinct CDR3 sequences. Sequencing was carried out using blood T cells: a sorted CD56 or NKG2C T cell subset, CD4+ or CD8+ T cells, or bulk PBMC T cells (not recorded which). The origin of the receptors is a young man in good health. The CDR3 runs from the conserved cysteine through the conserved F or W. The order of the fields is V gene, J gene, CDR3 protein.

v_call: TRBV28
j_call: TRBJ1-2
cdr3_aa: CASSQGGQDYGYTF

v_call: TRBV12-5
j_call: TRBJ2-1
cdr3_aa: CASGLVTSGWSSYNEQFF

v_call: TRBV5-4
j_call: TRBJ2-5
cdr3_aa: CASRPPGDPGQETQYF

v_call: TRBV29-1
j_call: TRBJ1-1
cdr3_aa: CSVDSGRVAFF

v_call: TRBV6-1
j_call: TRBJ2-1
cdr3_aa: CASRKGLPNNEQFF

v_call: TRBV6-2/TRBV6-3
j_call: TRBJ2-1
cdr3_aa: CASSYNGAGVFDNEQFF

v_call: TRBV5-5
j_call: TRBJ2-1
cdr3_aa: CASSRGQESSYNEQFF

v_call: TRBV23-1
j_call: TRBJ2-5
cdr3_aa: CASSQTFPTAGGYQETQYF

v_call: TRBV9
j_call: TRBJ2-1
cdr3_aa: CASSVVLSSGSGEQFF

v_call: TRBV12-3/TRBV12-4
j_call: TRBJ2-2
cdr3_aa: CASRSGRDTGELFF

v_call: TRBV6-5
j_call: TRBJ1-2
cdr3_aa: CASSYAGLYGGYTF

v_call: TRBV7-3
j_call: TRBJ2-1
cdr3_aa: CASSPRPGVSSYNEQFF

v_call: TRBV7-2
j_call: TRBJ2-4
cdr3_aa: CASSLLAKNIQYF

v_call: TRBV20-1
j_call: TRBJ2-1
cdr3_aa: CSARDIYLVNEQFF

v_call: TRBV29-1
j_call: TRBJ2-5
cdr3_aa: CSVLDRVQETQYF

v_call: TRBV20-1
j_call: TRBJ1-2
cdr3_aa: CSARSQGVQNYGYTF

v_call: TRBV7-2
j_call: TRBJ2-3
cdr3_aa: CASSLVGGSPAPDTQYF

v_call: TRBV4-2
j_call: TRBJ2-1
cdr3_aa: CASSQRLAGVNEQFF

v_call: TRBV4-2
j_call: TRBJ1-2
cdr3_aa: CASSQDSLGYTF

v_call: TRBV29-1
j_call: TRBJ2-1
cdr3_aa: CSVTPGLHYNEQFF

v_call: TRBV4-3
j_call: TRBJ2-2
cdr3_aa: CASSQDRPPGGTGELFF

v_call: TRBV6-1
j_call: TRBJ2-7
cdr3_aa: CASSPRGVIYEQYF

v_call: TRBV30
j_call: TRBJ2-5
cdr3_aa: CAWNRVPSGKETQYF

v_call: TRBV24-1
j_call: TRBJ2-3
cdr3_aa: CATSDLTTDTQYF